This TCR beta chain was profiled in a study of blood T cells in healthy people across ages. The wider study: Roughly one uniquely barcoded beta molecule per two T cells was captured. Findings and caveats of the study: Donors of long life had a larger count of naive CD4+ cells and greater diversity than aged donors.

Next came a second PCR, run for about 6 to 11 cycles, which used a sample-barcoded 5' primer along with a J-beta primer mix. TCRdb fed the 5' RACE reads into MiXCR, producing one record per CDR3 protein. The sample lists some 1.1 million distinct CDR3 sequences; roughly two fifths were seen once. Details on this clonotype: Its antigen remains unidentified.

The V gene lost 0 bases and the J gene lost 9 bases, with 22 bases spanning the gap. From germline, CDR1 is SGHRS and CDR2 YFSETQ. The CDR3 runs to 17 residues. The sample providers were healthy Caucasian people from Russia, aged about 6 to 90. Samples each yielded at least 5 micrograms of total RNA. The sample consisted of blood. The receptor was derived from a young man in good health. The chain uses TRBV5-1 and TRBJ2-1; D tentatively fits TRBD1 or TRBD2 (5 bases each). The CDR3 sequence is CASSLGPGTEKTGEQFF. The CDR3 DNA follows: TGCGCCAGCAGCTTGGGACCCGGGACCGAAAAAACGGGTGAGCAGTTCTTC.